Below, 8 T cell receptor beta chains from the same sample are listed, as sequenced in a study of T cell responses to AZD1222 COVID-19 vaccine. Produced via immunoSEQ multiplex PCR; TCRdb's table is partial and in-frame only. Of under 70,000 clones listed, roughly three quarters are singletons. Material: peripheral blood, obtained on day 0 of AZD1222 vaccination. The receptors were gathered from an adult in good health.

This clone appeared once. V and J are TRBV7-2 and TRBJ2-6; no clear D gene. The CDR3 is 15 amino acids. Trimming took off 2 bases at V and 1 base at J, with 6 bases between the two ends. Germline CDR1 SGHTA, CDR2 FQGNSA. The CDR3 DNA reads as TGTGCCAGCAGCTTATGGCCATCTGGGGCCAACGTCCTGACTTTC. Encoded protein: CASSLWPSGANVLTF.

The chain combines TRBV7-2 with TRBJ2-5; D might be TRBD1 (5 bases). From germline, CDR1 is SGHTA and CDR2 FQGNSA. This CDR3 spans 15 amino acids. Deletions cut 4 bases from V and 0 bases from J, with 12 bases between. CDR3 region: CASSSIGVYQETQYF. DNA of the CDR3: TGTGCCAGCAGCTCCATAGGGGTGTACCAAGAGACCCAGTACTTC.

V gene TRBV6-2 or TRBV6-3 combines with J gene TRBJ2-7, with 11 bases that match TRBD1. Germline V gene lookup returns CDR1 MNHEY and CDR2 SVGEGT. The CDR3 totals 12 residues. The V gene end was trimmed by 5 bases and the J gene end by 7 bases; junction bases not matched to a gene: 1. CDR3 sequence: CASSRDRGEQYF. The CDR3 DNA follows: TGTGCCAGCAGTAGGGACAGGGGGGAGCAGTACTTC.

This CDR3 is CATSDLRQGNNEQFF. CDR3 in DNA: TGTGCCACCAGTGATTTAAGACAGGGCAACAATGAGCAGTTCTTC. This chain links TRBV24-1 with TRBJ2-1, with TRBD1 identical over 7 bases. From germline, CDR1 is KGHDR and CDR2 SFDVKD. The V gene end was trimmed by 1 base and the J gene end by 5 bases; junction bases not matched to a gene: 4. This CDR3 comprises 15 residues.

This clone appeared a few times. The rearrangement uses TRBV19 and TRBJ1-1; 10 bases are shared with TRBD1. The junction had 12 bases not matched to a gene; V was cut back by 3 bases and J by 8 bases. Germline assignment: CDR1 LNHDA and CDR2 SQIVND (reference sequence). The CDR3 length is 16 residues. The CDR3 sequence: CASSMVPGQGRREAFF. The CDR3 region has the DNA TGTGCCAGTAGTATGGTCCCGGGACAGGGGCGCCGAGAAGCTTTCTTT. Combining the CDR3 with reference TRBV19 and TRBJ1-1 gives the whole variable domain DGGITQSPKYLFRKEGQNVTLSCEQNLNHDAMYWYRQDPGQGLRLIYYSQIVNDFQKGDIAEGYSVSREKKESFPLTVTSAQKNPTAFYLCASSMVPGQGRREAFFGQGTRLTVV.

V usage is TRBV4-3 and J usage is TRBJ1-1; D unclear. V lost 0 bases and J lost 0, with 11 bases in between. CDR3 length: 16 residues. Germline values: CDR1 LGHNA, CDR2 YSLEER. The CDR3 nucleotides are TGCGCCAGCAGCCAAGAGGCGGGATCCATGAACACTGAAGCTTTCTTT. It encodes CASSQEAGSMNTEAFF.

The chain carries TRBV7-8 and TRBJ1-1; no reliable D call. Germline V gene lookup returns CDR1 SGHVS and CDR2 FQNEAQ. V dropped 3 bases and J dropped 4 bases, with 9 bases sitting between them. The length of the CDR3 is 13 residues. In DNA form, the CDR3 reads TGTGCCAGCAGCTTTGGACGGAGCACTGAAGCTTTCTTT. It specifies CASSFGRSTEAFF.

This chain uses TRBV6-2 or TRBV6-3 with TRBJ1-2; D call uncertain. CDR1 is MNHEY and CDR2 is SVGEGT in the germline V gene. Trimming removed 2 bases at V and 8 bases at J, with 9 bases between. This CDR3 is 12 amino acids long. CDR3 residues: CASSYRAGGYTF. CDR3 sequence (DNA): TGTGCCAGCAGTTACAGGGCTGGAGGCTACACCTTC.